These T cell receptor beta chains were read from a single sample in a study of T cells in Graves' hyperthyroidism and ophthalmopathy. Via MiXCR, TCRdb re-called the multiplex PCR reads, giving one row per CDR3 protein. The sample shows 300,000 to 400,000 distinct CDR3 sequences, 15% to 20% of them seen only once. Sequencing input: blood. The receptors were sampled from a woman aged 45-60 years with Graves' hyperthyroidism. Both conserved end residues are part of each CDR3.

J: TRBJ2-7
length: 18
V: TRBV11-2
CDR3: CASSPGLAGATGSYEQYF

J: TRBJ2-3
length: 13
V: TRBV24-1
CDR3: CATSENQGNTQYF

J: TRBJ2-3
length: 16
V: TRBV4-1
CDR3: CASSPFSGASTDTQYF

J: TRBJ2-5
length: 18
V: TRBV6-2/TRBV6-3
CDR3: CASSSRTSGGALGETQYF

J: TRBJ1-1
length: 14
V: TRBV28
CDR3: CASSQILMNTEAFF

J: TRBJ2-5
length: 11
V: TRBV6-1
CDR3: CASRSAATQYF

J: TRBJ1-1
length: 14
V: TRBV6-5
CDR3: CASRTEHMNTEAFF

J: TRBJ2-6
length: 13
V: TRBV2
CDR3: CAGRGLRANVLTF

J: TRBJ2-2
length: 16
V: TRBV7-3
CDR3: CASSSGTAINTGELFF

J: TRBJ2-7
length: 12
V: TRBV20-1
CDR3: CSATASVGEQYF

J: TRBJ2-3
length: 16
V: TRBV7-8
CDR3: CASSLGLAGIADTQYF

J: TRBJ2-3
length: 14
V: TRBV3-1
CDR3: CASRKQGLHDTQYF

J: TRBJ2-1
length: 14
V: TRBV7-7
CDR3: CASSPRDSRTEQFF

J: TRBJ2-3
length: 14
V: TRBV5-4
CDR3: CASSFFGGRDTQYF

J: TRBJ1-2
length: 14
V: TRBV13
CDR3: CASSSSGGLGGYTF

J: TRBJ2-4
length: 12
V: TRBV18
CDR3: CASSGAYNIQYF

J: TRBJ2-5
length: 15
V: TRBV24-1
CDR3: CATSESRLAEETQYF

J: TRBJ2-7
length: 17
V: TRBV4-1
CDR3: CASSQDAEGQESYEQYF

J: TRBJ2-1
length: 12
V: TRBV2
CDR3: CASSSLAGVAFF

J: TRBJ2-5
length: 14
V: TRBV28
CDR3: CASRGDSTQETQYF

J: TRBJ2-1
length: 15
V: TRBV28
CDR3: CASSHRNPDYNEQFF

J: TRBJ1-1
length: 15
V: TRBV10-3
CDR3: CAISGAGTANTEAFF

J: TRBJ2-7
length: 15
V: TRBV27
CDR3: CASSLATSFTYEQYF

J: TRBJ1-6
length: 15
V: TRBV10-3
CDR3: CAISDRSSYNSPLHF

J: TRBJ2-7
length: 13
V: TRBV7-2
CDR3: CASSLVAFYEQYF

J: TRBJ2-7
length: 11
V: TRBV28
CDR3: CASKTGYEQYF

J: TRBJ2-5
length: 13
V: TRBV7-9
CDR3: CASGKSAQETQYF

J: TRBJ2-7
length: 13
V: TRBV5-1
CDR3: CASSLESRYEQYF

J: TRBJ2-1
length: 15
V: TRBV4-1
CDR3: CASSQVVTGVNEQFF

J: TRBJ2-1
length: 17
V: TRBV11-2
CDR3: CASNMLTSGALRNEQFF

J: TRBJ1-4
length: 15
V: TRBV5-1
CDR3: CASSFEPTGDEKLFF

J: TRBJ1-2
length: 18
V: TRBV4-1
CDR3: CASSQPPEEEPYNYGYTF

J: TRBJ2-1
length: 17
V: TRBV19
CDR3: CASSISWGTSGHNEQFF

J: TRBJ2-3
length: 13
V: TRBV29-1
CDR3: CSVRLAGRDTQYF

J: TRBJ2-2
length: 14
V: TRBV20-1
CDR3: CSAWTLGQTGELFF

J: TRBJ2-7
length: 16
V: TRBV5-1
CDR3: CASSLDGTEPAYEQYF

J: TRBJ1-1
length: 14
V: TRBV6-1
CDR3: CASMKGQANTEAFF

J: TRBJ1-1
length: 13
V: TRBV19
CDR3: CASSPHKNTEAFF

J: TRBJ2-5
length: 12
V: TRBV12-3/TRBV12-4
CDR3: CASTWGVETQYF

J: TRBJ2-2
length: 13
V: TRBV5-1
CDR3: CASGQGVMGELFF

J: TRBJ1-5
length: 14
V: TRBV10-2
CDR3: CASSDSQSNQPQHF

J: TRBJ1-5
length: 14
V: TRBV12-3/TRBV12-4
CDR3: CAGSTSGQNQPQHF

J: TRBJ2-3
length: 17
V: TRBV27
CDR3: CASSLLIPSTTTDTQYF

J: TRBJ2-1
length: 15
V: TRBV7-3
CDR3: CASSLGLAALNEQFF

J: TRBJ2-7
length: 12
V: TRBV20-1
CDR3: CSTQRESFEQYF

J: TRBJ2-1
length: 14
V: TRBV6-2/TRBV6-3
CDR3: CASSSHSSYNEQFF

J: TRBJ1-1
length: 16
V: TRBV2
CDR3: CASSDGATTLNTEAFF

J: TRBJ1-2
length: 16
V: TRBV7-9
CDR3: CASSLFIGNSNYGYTF

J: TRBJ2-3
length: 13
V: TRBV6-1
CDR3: CASSREGADTQYF

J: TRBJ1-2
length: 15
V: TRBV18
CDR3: CASSPLQGANYGYTF

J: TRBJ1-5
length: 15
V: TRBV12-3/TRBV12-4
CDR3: CASSLWQAGDQPQHF

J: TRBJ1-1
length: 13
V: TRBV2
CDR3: CASGVDRNTEAFF

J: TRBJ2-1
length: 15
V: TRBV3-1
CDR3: CASSQDLALYNEQFF

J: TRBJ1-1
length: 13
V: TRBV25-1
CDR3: CASSESKNTEAFF

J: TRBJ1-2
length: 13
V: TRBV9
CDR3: CASSPAANYGYTF

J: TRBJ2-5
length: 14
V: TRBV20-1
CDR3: CSSTGQGAVETQYF

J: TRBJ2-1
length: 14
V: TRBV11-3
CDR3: CASSQTGGYNEQFF

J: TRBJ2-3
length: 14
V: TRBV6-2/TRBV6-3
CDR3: CASLGQLSTDTQYF